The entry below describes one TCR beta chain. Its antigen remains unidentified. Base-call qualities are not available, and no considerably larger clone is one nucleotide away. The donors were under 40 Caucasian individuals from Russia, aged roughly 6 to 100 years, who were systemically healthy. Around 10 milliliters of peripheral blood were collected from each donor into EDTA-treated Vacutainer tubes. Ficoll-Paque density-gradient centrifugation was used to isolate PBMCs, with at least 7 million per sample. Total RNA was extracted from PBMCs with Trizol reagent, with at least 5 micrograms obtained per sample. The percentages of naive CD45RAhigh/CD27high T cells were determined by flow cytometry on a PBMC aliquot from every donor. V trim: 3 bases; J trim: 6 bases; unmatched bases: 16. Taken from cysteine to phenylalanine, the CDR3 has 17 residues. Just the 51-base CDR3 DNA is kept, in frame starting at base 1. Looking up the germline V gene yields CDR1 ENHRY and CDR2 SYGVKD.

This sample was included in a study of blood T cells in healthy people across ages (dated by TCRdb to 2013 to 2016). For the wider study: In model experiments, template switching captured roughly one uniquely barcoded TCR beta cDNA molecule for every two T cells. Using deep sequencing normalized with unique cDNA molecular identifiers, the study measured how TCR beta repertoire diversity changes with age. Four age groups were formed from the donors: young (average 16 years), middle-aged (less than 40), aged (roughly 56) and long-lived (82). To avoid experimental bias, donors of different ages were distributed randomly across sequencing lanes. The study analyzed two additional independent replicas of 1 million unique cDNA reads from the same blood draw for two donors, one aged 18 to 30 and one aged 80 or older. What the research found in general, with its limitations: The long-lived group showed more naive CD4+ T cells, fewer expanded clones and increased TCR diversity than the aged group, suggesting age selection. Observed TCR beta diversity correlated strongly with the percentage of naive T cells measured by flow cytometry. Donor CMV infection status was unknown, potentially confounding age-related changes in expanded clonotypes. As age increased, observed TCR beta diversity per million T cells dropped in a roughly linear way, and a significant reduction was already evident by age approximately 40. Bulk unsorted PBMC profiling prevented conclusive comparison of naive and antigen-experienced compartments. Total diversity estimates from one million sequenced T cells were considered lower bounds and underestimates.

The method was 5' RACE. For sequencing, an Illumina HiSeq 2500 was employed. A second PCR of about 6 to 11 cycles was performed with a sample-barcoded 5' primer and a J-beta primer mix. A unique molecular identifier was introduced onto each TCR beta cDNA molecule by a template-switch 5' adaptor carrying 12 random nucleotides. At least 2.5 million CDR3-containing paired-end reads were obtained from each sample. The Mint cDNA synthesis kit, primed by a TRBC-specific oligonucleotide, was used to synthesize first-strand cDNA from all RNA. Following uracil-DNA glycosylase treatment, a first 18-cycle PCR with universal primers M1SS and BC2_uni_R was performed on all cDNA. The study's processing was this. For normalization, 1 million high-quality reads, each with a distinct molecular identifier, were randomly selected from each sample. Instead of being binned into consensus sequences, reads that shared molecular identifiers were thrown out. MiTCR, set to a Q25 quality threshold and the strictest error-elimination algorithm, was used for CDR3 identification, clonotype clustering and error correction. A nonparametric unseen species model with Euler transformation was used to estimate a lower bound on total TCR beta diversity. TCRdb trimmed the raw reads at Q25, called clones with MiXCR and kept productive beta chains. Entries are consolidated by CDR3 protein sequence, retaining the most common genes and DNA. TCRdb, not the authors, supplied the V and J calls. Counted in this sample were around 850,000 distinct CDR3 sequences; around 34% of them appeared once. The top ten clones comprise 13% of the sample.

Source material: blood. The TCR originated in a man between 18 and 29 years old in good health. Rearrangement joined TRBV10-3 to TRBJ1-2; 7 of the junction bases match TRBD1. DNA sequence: TGTGCCATCAGTGAATCCAGGGGGGGCCCAAACCCCCATGGCTACACCTTC. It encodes CAISESRGGPNPHGYTF.